These 20 T cell receptor beta chains were sequenced from one sample in a study of blood T cell repertoires in COVID-19. Assay used: immunoSEQ multiplex PCR; TCRdb lists only in-frame clones, some missing. The data contain around 150,000 clones, 88% of them singletons. Sequencing used peripheral blood. All receptors come from a man aged 55 to 70 with active or convalescent COVID-19.

The rearrangement joins TRBV19 to TRBJ1-6; D unclear. The V end lost 7 bases, the J end lost 7 bases, and 11 bases lay between the germline ends. CDR3 length: 13 residues. Germline CDR1 LNHDA, CDR2 SQIVND (reference sequence). Here the CDR3 DNA reads TGTGCCAGTATTGGGTCCAGGAATTCACCCCTCCACTTT. The encoded protein is CASIGSRNSPLHF.

A few counts support this clone. CDR3 sequence (DNA): TGCGCCAGCAGCTTGGCCGGGGGGATTGCCCACGAGCAGTACTTC. Its protein product is CASSLAGGIAHEQYF. V gene TRBV5-1 combines with J gene TRBJ2-7, with 7 bases aligning to TRBD2. The V gene end was trimmed by 0 bases and the J gene end by 5 bases; junction bases not matched to a gene: 8. Germline V gene lookup returns CDR1 SGHRS and CDR2 YFSETQ. The CDR3 length is 15 residues.

This rearrangement joins TRBV2 to TRBJ1-3; tentative D call: TRBD1 (6 bases). The CDR3 loop spans 16 amino acids. CDR1 is SNHLY, CDR2 FYNNEI, per germline. Trimming stripped 4 bases from V and 0 bases from J, with 13 bases between. The CDR3 is CASSVGARVSGNTIYF. The CDR3 nucleotides are TGTGCCAGCAGTGTGGGGGCCCGAGTCTCTGGAAACACCATATATTTT.

The V gene is TRBV6-5, the J gene TRBJ2-7; maybe TRBD1 (6 bases). CDR3 size: 15 residues. Trimming took off 4 bases at V and 6 bases at J, with 19 bases between the two ends. The V gene's germline CDR1 is MNHEY and CDR2 SVGAGI. The DNA of the CDR3 is TGTGCCAGCAGTTCCGGACAGTTTAGCCTCTCCGAGCAGTACTTC. This encodes CASSSGQFSLSEQYF.

The CDR3 here is CASKIGENTEAFF. The CDR3 region has the DNA TGTGCCAGCAAGATAGGGGAGAACACTGAAGCTTTCTTT. V is TRBV2 and J is TRBJ1-1; a possible D gene is TRBD1 (5 bases). This CDR3 is 13 amino acids long. CDR1 is SNHLY, CDR2 FYNNEI, per germline. Trimming cost V 7 bases and J 1 base, with 10 bases left between them.

The gene calls are TRBV4-3 and TRBJ2-7; 8 nucleotides line up with TRBD1. The CDR3 contains 14 residues. Germline CDR1 and CDR2: LGHNA and YSLEER. Trimming removed 5 bases from V and 3 bases from J; junction bases left unmatched: 6. The chain's CDR3 is CASSSGQADYEQYF. The CDR3 DNA is TGCGCCAGCAGCTCGGGACAGGCGGACTACGAGCAGTACTTC.

This sequence joins TRBV7-9 and TRBJ1-4, with a possible D match to TRBD1 (5 bases). CDR3 length: 14 residues. The V gene lost 5 bases and the J gene lost 7 bases, with 14 bases spanning the gap. Germline CDR1 SEHNR, CDR2 FQNEAQ (reference sequence). CDR3 nucleotide sequence: TGTGCCAGCAGCCGAAATCAGGGCATTGAAAAACTGTTTTTT. This codes for CASSRNQGIEKLFF. Full variable domain (outside the CDR3, taken from reference TRBV7-9 and TRBJ1-4): DTGVSQNPRHKITKRGQNVTFRCDPISEHNRLYWYRQTLGQGPEFLTYFQNEAQLEKSRLLSDRFSAERPKGSFSTLEIQRTEQGDSAMYLCASSRNQGIEKLFFGSGTQLSVL.

V is TRBV12-3 or TRBV12-4 and J is TRBJ1-6; D unresolved. The CDR3 extends over 13 amino acids. V was trimmed by 3 bases and J by 10 bases, leaving 10 bases between them. In nucleotides, the CDR3 is TGTGCCAGCAGTTTGGCAGGTCCCTCACCCCTCCACTTT. Residues: CASSLAGPSPLHF.

This clone was recorded a few times. The chain recombines TRBV7-3 with TRBJ2-5; TRBD1 matches at 7 bases. V shed 1 base, J shed 7 bases, and the junction held 3 bases outside the gene matches. Germline lookup yields CDR1 SGHTA and CDR2 FQGTGA. The CDR3 length is 13 residues. CDR3 protein: CASSLKGQMTQYF. The CDR3 DNA sequence: TGTGCCAGCAGCTTAAAGGGACAGATGACCCAGTACTTC. Based on the CDR3 plus reference TRBV7-3 and TRBJ2-5, the full variable domain is GAGVSQTPSNKVTEKGKYVELRCDPISGHTALYWYRQSLGQGPEFLIYFQGTGAADDSGLPNDRFFAVRPEGSVSTLKIQRTERGDSAVYLCASSLKGQMTQYFGPGTRLLVL.

The rearrangement links TRBV29-1 to TRBJ2-7, with TRBD2 matching over 13 bases. The germline V gene encodes CDR1 SQVTM and CDR2 ANQGSEA. This CDR3 has 15 amino acids. V shed 4 bases, J shed 0 bases, and the junction held 3 bases outside the gene matches. CDR3 in DNA: TGCAGCGTTGCTGGACTAGCGGGAGACTCCTACGAGCAGTACTTC. It is translated as CSVAGLAGDSYEQYF.

The CDR3 reads CASSLTSGSLYEQFF. CDR3 DNA sequence: TGTGCCAGCAGTTTAACTAGCGGGAGTCTCTATGAGCAGTTCTTC. This chain connects TRBV27 to TRBJ2-1; 11 bases are shared with TRBD2. With V trimmed by 2 bases and J by 8 bases, 5 bases remained unmatched. Germline V gives CDR1 MNHEY, CDR2 SMNVEV (reference sequence). This CDR3 has 15 residues.

The CDR3 coding sequence is TGCGCCAGCAGCGACGAAACGGGGGGTGGGTTGCCCCAGTACTTC. Its protein product is CASSDETGGGLPQYF. The V gene is TRBV5-1, the J gene TRBJ2-5; the match to TRBD2 covers 7 bases. Germline V gene data show CDR1 as SGHRS and CDR2 as YFSETQ. V shed 4 bases, J shed 9 bases, and the junction held 15 bases outside the gene matches. The CDR3 consists of 15 residues.

V and J are TRBV5-4 and TRBJ2-3, with TRBD1 matching over 11 bases. Germline V gene data show CDR1 as SGHNT and CDR2 as YYREEE (reference sequence). V lost 2 bases, J lost 5 bases, and 1 base stayed unmatched. CDR3 length: 14 amino acids. The CDR3 spells CASSFGTGGDTQYF. CDR3 coding DNA: TGTGCCAGCAGCTTCGGGACAGGGGGAGATACGCAGTATTTT.

The V call is TRBV4-3, the J call TRBJ2-2; 9 positions agree with TRBD1. Germline trimming cut 3 bases from V and 1 base from J; bases unmatched to any gene: 9. The CDR3 consists of 18 residues. The germline V gene has CDR1 LGHNA and CDR2 YSLEER. The CDR3: CASSQKPPGQGNTGELFF. The CDR3 coding sequence is TGCGCCAGCAGCCAGAAGCCTCCGGGACAGGGGAACACCGGGGAGCTGTTTTTT.

This rearrangement joins TRBV6-5 to TRBJ2-2; 7 bases are a match to TRBD2. V was clipped by 5 bases and J by 6 bases; unmatched bases: 9. CDR3 length equals 15 residues. The germline CDR1 and CDR2 sequences are MNHEY and SVGAGI. In DNA, the CDR3 is TGTGCCAGCAGTACGAGCGGGACGGTGGCCGGGGAGCTGTTTTTT. Protein: CASSTSGTVAGELFF.

The V call is TRBV28, the J call TRBJ1-1, with 7 bases aligning to TRBD1. The V gene's germline CDR1 is MDHEN and CDR2 SYDVKM. J lost 5 bases, V lost 4 bases, and 10 bases had no gene match. This CDR3 comprises 15 residues. The CDR3 DNA is TGTGCCAGCAGTTCATACAGGGGATTAAAGACTGAAGCTTTCTTT. Translated, it gives CASSSYRGLKTEAFF.

This clone showed up just once. This chain links TRBV4-1 with TRBJ2-2; D remains ambiguous. From germline, CDR1 is MGHRA and CDR2 YSYEKL. V was trimmed by 0 bases and J by 0 bases, leaving 11 bases between them. The CDR3 is 17 residues long. CDR3 in DNA: TGCGCCAGCAGCCAAGATAGCTCCTATCCGAACACCGGGGAGCTGTTTTTT. This encodes CASSQDSSYPNTGELFF.

The chain combines TRBV18 with TRBJ1-2, with D tentatively TRBD1 (5 bases). Germline CDR1 is KGHSH and CDR2 is LQKENI. The V end was cut by 3 bases, the J end by 8 bases, with 16 bases between. This CDR3 contains 14 residues. The CDR3 nucleotides are TGTGCCAGCTCACCTGTGACAGATGTACGGGGCTACACCTTC. Translation: CASSPVTDVRGYTF.

V is TRBV10-3 and J is TRBJ1-5; 9 bases agree with TRBD1. Trimming cost V 3 bases and J 5 bases; bases outside gene matches: 5. Germline lookup yields CDR1 ENHRY and CDR2 SYGVKD. The CDR3 length is 15 residues. As DNA, the CDR3 is TGTGCCATCAGTGACCCGGGACAGGGAGATCAGCCCCAGCATTTT. It codes for CAISDPGQGDQPQHF.

The genes are TRBV2 and TRBJ1-5; the match to TRBD1 covers 10 bases. Germline V gene sequence: CDR1 SNHLY, CDR2 FYNNEI. V lost 6 bases to trimming and J lost 7 bases; unmatched junction nucleotides: 6. The CDR3 is 14 amino acids. Here the CDR3 reads CASRGTGDGQPQHF. The CDR3 DNA follows: TGTGCCAGCAGGGGGACAGGGGATGGGCAGCCCCAGCATTTT.